The clone carrying this T cell receptor (beta chain) was found a few times. Its antigen is not identified. The entry originates in a study of response to subunit inactivated influenza vaccine. Trimming cost V 0 bases and J 6 bases; bases outside gene matches: 6. Looked up from germline, CDR1 is LNHNV and CDR2 is YYDKDF (reference sequence). The CDR3 has 15 residues. Notes on the study in general: Authors suggested each seasonal flu vaccination may recruit only limited numbers of new T cells.

Using its own MiXCR run on the RT-PCR reads, TCRdb lists one record per CDR3 protein. The repertoire has about 530,000 distinct CDR3 sequences, approximately 12% of them found once; the top ten carry 10% to 15%. The clonotype originates from a man aged 45-60 years who received an inactivated influenza vaccine. V usage is TRBV15 and J usage is TRBJ2-7; 9 nucleotides match TRBD1. The sequencing here drew on PBMCs from blood, taken about 40 days after vaccination. The CDR3 sequence is CATSRDVTGGSEQYF. Written as DNA, the CDR3 is TGTGCCACCAGCAGAGACGTCACAGGGGGCAGCGAGCAGTACTTC.